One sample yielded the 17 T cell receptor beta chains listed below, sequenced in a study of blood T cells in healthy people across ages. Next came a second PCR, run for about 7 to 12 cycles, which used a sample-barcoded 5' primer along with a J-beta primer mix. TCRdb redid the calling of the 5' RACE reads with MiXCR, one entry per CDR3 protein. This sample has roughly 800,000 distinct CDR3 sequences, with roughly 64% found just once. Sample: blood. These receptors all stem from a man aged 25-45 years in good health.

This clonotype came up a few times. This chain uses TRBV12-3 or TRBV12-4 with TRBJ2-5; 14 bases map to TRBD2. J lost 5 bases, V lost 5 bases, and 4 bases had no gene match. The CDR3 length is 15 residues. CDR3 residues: CASSMGLAGEETQYF. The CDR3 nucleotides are TGTGCCAGCAGTATGGGACTAGCGGGGGAGGAGACCCAGTACTTC.

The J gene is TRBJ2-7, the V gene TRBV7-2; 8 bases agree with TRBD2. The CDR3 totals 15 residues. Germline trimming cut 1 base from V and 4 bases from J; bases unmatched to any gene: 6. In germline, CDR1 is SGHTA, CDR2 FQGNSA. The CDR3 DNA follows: TGTGCCAGCAGCTTAGTAACGGGGGGGCCTTACGAGCAGTACTTC. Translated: CASSLVTGGPYEQYF.

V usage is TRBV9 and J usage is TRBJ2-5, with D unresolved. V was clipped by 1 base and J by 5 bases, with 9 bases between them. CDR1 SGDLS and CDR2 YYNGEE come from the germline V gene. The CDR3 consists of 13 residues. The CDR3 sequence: CASSVQSEETQYF. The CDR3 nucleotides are TGTGCCAGCAGCGTACAATCCGAGGAGACCCAGTACTTC.

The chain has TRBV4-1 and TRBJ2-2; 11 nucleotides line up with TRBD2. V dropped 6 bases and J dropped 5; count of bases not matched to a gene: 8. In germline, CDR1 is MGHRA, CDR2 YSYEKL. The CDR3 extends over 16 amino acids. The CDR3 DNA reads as TGCGCCAGCAGGGCGGAACTAGCGGGAGTGACCGGGGAGCTGTTTTTT. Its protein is CASRAELAGVTGELFF.

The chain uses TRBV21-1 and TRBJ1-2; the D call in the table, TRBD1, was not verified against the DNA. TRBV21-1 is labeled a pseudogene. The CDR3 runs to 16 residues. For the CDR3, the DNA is TGTGCCAGCAGTGATCGATTTCTAACGGCCCGGGGAGGCTACACCTTC. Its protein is CASSDRFLTARGGYTF.

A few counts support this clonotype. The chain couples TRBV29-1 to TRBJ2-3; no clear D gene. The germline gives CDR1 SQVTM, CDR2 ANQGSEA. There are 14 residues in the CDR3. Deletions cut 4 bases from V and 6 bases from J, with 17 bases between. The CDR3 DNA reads TGCAGCGTTGCCGCGCAAGGTTTAATGGATACGCAGTATTTT. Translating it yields CSVAAQGLMDTQYF.

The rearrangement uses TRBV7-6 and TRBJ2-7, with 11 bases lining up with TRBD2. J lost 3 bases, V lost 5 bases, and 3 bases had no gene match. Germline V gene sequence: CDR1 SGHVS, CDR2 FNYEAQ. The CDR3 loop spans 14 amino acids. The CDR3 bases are TGTGCCAGCAGCGATCTAGCGGGAGGCTACGAGCAGTACTTC. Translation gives CASSDLAGGYEQYF.

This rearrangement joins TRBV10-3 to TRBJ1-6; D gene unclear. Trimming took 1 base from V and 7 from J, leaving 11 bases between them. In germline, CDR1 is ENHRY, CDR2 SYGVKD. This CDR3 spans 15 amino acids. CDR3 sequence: CAISEFGPENSPLHF. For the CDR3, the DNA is TGTGCCATCAGTGAGTTTGGGCCGGAGAATTCACCCCTCCACTTT.

CDR3 DNA: TGTGCCAGCAAGAGCGGGACGTCCCACCAAGAGACCCAGTACTTC. Its translation: CASKSGTSHQETQYF. V is TRBV6-2 or TRBV6-3 and J is TRBJ2-5; 7 bases are a match to TRBD2. The J segment lost 0 bases and the V segment lost 7 bases, leaving 8 bases of the junction unmatched. CDR3 size: 15 residues. The germline CDR1 and CDR2 sequences are MNHEY and SVGEGT.

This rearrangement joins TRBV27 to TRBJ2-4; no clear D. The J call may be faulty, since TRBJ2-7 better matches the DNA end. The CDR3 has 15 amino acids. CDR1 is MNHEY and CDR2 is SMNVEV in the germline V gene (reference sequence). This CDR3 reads CASSPSIGYLYEQYF. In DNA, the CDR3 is TGTGCCAGCAGCCCGTCTATCGGCTACCTCTACGAGCAGTACTTC.

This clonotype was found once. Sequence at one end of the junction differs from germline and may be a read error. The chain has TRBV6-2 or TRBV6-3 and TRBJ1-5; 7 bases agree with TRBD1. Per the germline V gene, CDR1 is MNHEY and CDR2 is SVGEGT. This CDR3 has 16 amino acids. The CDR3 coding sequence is TGTGTCAGCAGTTACCGCCGGGACAGACCGAATCAGCCCCAGCATTTT. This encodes CVSSYRRDRPNQPQHF.

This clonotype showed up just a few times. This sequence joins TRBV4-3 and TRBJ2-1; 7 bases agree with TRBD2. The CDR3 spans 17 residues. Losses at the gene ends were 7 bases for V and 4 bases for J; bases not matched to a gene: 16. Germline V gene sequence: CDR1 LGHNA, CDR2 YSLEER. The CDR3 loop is CASTLSVASGGYNEQFF. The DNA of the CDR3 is TGCGCCAGCACCCTAAGCGTCGCTAGCGGCGGATACAATGAGCAGTTCTTC.

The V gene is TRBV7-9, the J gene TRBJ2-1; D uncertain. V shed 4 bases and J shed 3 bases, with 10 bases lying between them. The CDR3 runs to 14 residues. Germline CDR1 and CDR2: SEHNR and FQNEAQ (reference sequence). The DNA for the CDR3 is TGTGCCAGCAGCTATGAAGGGAACTACAATGAGCAGTTCTTC. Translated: CASSYEGNYNEQFF. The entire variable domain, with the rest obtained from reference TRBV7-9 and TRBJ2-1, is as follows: DTGVSQNPRHKITKRGQNVTFRCDPISEHNRLYWYRQTLGQGPEFLTYFQNEAQLEKSRLLSDRFSAERPKGSFSTLEIQRTEQGDSAMYLCASSYEGNYNEQFFGPGTRLTVL.

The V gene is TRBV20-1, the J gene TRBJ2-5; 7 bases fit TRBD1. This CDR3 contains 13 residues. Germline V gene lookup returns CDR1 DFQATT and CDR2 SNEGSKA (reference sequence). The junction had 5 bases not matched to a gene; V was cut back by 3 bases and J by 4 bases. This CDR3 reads CSASLPGGETQYF. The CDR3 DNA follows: TGCAGTGCTAGTCTGCCAGGGGGAGAGACCCAGTACTTC.

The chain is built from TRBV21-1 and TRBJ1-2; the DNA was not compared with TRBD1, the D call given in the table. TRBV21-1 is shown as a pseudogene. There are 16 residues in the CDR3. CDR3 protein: CASTTRGNGVRCGYTF. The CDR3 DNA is TGTGCCAGCACCACGCGGGGGAATGGGGTTAGGTGTGGCTACACCTTC.

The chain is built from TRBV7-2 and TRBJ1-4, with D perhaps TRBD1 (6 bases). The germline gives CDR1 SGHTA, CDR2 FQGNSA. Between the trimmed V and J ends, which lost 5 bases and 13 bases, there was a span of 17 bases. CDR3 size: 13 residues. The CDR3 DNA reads TGTGCCAGCAGCGGAGGCGGCAGCAGGGGACTGTTTTTT. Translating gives CASSGGGSRGLFF.

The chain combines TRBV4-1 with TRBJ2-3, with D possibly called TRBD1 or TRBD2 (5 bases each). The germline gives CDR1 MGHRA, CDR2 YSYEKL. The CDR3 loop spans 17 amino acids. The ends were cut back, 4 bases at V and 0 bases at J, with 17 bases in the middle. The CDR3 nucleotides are TGCGCCAGCAGCCTCATCCGAGGGGCAACTAGCACAGATACGCAGTATTTT. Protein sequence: CASSLIRGATSTDTQYF.